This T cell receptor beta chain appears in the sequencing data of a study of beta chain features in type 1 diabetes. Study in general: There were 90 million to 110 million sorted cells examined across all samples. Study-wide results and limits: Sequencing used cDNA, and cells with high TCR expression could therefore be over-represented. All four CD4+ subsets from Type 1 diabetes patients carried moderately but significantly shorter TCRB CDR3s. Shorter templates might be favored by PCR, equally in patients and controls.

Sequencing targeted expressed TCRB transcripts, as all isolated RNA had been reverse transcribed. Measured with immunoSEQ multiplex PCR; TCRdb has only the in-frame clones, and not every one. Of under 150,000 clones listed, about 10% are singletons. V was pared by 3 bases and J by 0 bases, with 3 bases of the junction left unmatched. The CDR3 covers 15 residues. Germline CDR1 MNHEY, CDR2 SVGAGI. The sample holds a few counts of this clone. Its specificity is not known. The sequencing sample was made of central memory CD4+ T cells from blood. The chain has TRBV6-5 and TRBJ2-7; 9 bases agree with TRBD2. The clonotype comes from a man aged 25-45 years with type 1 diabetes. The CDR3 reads CASSYPSGASYEQYF. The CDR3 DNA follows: TGTGCCAGCAGTTATCCTAGCGGGGCCTCCTACGAGCAGTACTTC.